The rows below give T cell receptor beta chains drawn from one sample of a study of T cell changes during pregnancy in multiple sclerosis. Clones were sequenced by immunoSEQ multiplex PCR, and TCRdb holds only the in-frame ones, with some missing. The data contain 15,000 or so clones, approximately 90% of them seen just once; the ten biggest clones take up about 7.7%. The starting material was CD8+ T cells from peripheral blood mononuclear cells, obtained in the second trimester of pregnancy. The receptor source for this set is a female donor in good health, enrolled as a control in a pregnancy study. CDR3s include the opening cysteine and the closing phenylalanine or tryptophan. The D gene is left open where the match is weak. Not all rows give a size; the values are once, few, many and, for expanded clones, a class.

size: -; length: 17; D: TRBD2; J: TRBJ2-1; V: TRBV5-6; CDR3: CASTAGGSGQVPIGQFF; DNA: TGTGCCAGCACCGCGGGGGGCTCCGGGCAGGTCCCCATTGGGCAGTTCTTC
size: -; length: 15; D: -; J: TRBJ2-6; V: TRBV5-4; CDR3: CASSSKSSGANVLTF; DNA: TGTGCCAGCAGCTCTAAAAGCTCTGGGGCCAACGTCCTGACTTTC
size: -; length: 15; D: TRBD2; J: TRBJ2-2; V: TRBV2; CDR3: CASSAGTSGPGELFF; DNA: TGTGCCAGCAGCGCCGGGACTAGCGGGCCCGGGGAGCTGTTTTTT
size: -; length: 12; D: -; J: TRBJ1-1; V: TRBV14; CDR3: CASSQGGRGAFF; DNA: TGTGCCAGCAGCCAAGGAGGACGGGGGGCTTTCTTT
size: -; length: 17; D: -; J: TRBJ2-3; V: TRBV28; CDR3: CASSFIPLTGLTDTQYF; DNA: TGTGCCAGCAGTTTTATACCCCTTACGGGACTCACAGATACGCAGTATTTT
size: -; length: 14; D: -; J: TRBJ1-2; V: TRBV7-9; CDR3: CASSLGTEERGYTF; DNA: TGTGCCAGCAGCTTAGGGACAGAAGAGCGGGGCTACACCTTC
size: -; length: 16; D: -; J: TRBJ2-1; V: TRBV6-1; CDR3: CASSELSSSTYNEQFF; DNA: TGTGCCAGCAGTGAATTAAGTAGCTCCACCTACAATGAGCAGTTCTTC
size: -; length: 15; D: TRBD1; J: TRBJ2-7; V: TRBV7-4; CDR3: CASSPRDRVVYEQYF; DNA: TGTGCCAGCAGCCCCCGGGACAGGGTGGTCTACGAGCAGTACTTC
size: -; length: 15; D: -; J: TRBJ2-5; V: TRBV19; CDR3: CASSIGGTSQETQYF; DNA: TGTGCCAGTAGTATAGGGGGAACTAGCCAAGAGACCCAGTACTTC
size: -; length: 16; D: -; J: TRBJ2-3; V: TRBV30; CDR3: CALTSGKQGVRDTQYF; DNA: TGTGCCTTGACTTCCGGGAAACAGGGAGTTAGAGATACGCAGTATTTT
size: -; length: 13; D: TRBD1; J: TRBJ1-2; V: TRBV4-1; CDR3: CASSAQGAYGYTF; DNA: TGCGCCAGCAGCGCACAGGGGGCCTATGGCTACACCTTC
size: -; length: 14; D: TRBD1; J: TRBJ2-7; V: TRBV7-9; CDR3: CASSRGQGRDEQYF; DNA: TGTGCCAGCAGCCGCGGACAGGGGAGGGACGAGCAGTACTTC
size: -; length: 16; D: -; J: TRBJ1-1; V: TRBV6-5; CDR3: CASSYSYPGQATEAFF; DNA: TGTGCCAGCAGTTACTCTTATCCAGGGCAAGCCACTGAAGCTTTCTTT
size: -; length: 15; D: TRBD1; J: TRBJ2-7; V: TRBV5-1; CDR3: CASSLLTGTSYEQYF; DNA: TGCGCCAGCAGCCTGTTGACAGGGACGAGCTACGAGCAGTACTTC
size: -; length: 14; D: TRBD2; J: TRBJ2-2; V: TRBV5-4; CDR3: CASHPGGSAGELFF; DNA: TGTGCCAGCCACCCCGGCGGGAGTGCCGGGGAGCTGTTTTTT
size: -; length: 14; D: -; J: TRBJ2-7; V: TRBV27; CDR3: CASSLLASSYEQYF; DNA: TGTGCCAGCAGTTTACTAGCGTCTTCCTACGAGCAGTACTTC
size: medium-sized; length: 13; D: -; J: TRBJ1-1; V: TRBV29-1; CDR3: CSVEPDKNTEAFF; DNA: TGCAGCGTCGAGCCCGACAAGAACACTGAAGCTTTCTTT
size: once; length: 15; D: -; J: TRBJ2-5; V: TRBV15; CDR3: CATTQWQTGQETQYF; DNA: TGTGCCACTACGCAATGGCAGACGGGACAAGAGACCCAGTACTTC
size: -; length: 16; D: TRBD1; J: TRBJ2-5; V: TRBV7-2; CDR3: CASREASRGRKETQYF; DNA: TGTGCCAGCAGGGAGGCTTCGAGGGGGCGTAAAGAGACCCAGTACTTC
size: once; length: 14; D: TRBD2; J: TRBJ2-7; V: TRBV10-2; CDR3: CASRGLAGDYEQYF; DNA: TGCGCCAGCAGGGGACTAGCGGGGGATTACGAGCAGTACTTC
size: -; length: 17; D: TRBD1; J: TRBJ2-7; V: TRBV27; CDR3: CASSLSAPGTGVIEQYF; DNA: TGTGCCAGCAGTTTATCGGCGCCCGGGACAGGGGTAATCGAGCAGTACTTC
size: once; length: 12; D: -; J: TRBJ2-1; V: TRBV7-9; CDR3: CASRVGRGQQFF; DNA: TGTGCCAGCAGGGTCGGGCGGGGCCAGCAGTTCTTC
size: -; length: 13; D: TRBD2; J: TRBJ2-7; V: TRBV28; CDR3: CASSFSGAYEQYF; DNA: TGTGCCAGCAGTTTTAGCGGGGCCTACGAGCAGTACTTC
size: -; length: 14; D: TRBD1; J: TRBJ2-1; V: TRBV19; CDR3: CASSWTGSYNEQFF; DNA: TGTGCCAGTAGTTGGACAGGGTCTTACAATGAGCAGTTCTTC
size: few; length: 14; D: -; J: TRBJ2-2; V: TRBV7-9; CDR3: CASSRTGVTGELFF; DNA: TGTGCCAGCAGCCGTACCGGGGTTACCGGGGAGCTGTTTTTT
size: -; length: 16; D: TRBD2; J: TRBJ2-3; V: TRBV25-1; CDR3: CASRPASGDSTDTQYF; DNA: TGTGCCAGCAGGCCGGCTAGCGGGGATAGCACAGATACGCAGTATTTT
size: large; length: 11; D: -; J: TRBJ2-1; V: TRBV2; CDR3: CASSRTLGEFF; DNA: TGTGCCAGCAGTCGGACGTTAGGGGAGTTCTTC
size: -; length: 15; D: TRBD1; J: TRBJ2-7; V: TRBV18; CDR3: CASSPPTGQVYEQYF; DNA: TGTGCCAGCTCACCCCCTACGGGACAGGTCTACGAGCAGTACTTC
size: -; length: 15; D: -; J: TRBJ1-5; V: TRBV7-8; CDR3: CASSLGRTENQPQHF; DNA: TGTGCCAGCAGCTTAGGCCGGACAGAAAATCAGCCCCAGCATTTT
size: -; length: 14; D: -; J: TRBJ2-1; V: TRBV16; CDR3: CASSQWTKYNEQFF; DNA: TGTGCCAGCAGCCAGTGGACTAAATACAATGAGCAGTTCTTC
size: -; length: 14; D: TRBD2; J: TRBJ2-7; V: TRBV27; CDR3: CASSFSGYSYEQYF; DNA: TGTGCCAGCAGTTTTAGCGGGTATTCCTACGAGCAGTACTTC
size: -; length: 12; D: -; J: TRBJ1-2; V: TRBV6-5; CDR3: CASSYWGWGYTF; DNA: TGTGCCAGCAGTTATTGGGGCTGGGGCTACACCTTC
size: few; length: 12; D: -; J: TRBJ1-5; V: TRBV7-9; CDR3: CASSLSYQPQHF; DNA: TGTGCCAGCAGCCTTAGCTATCAGCCCCAGCATTTT
size: -; length: 14; D: TRBD2; J: TRBJ2-1; V: TRBV19; CDR3: CASSLAGAGNEQFF; DNA: TGTGCCAGTAGTCTAGCGGGAGCCGGAAATGAGCAGTTCTTC
size: -; length: 16; D: TRBD2; J: TRBJ2-1; V: TRBV10-3; CDR3: CAISESPLAGYNEQFF; DNA: TGTGCCATCAGTGAGTCCCCACTAGCGGGGTACAATGAGCAGTTCTTC
size: -; length: 15; D: TRBD2; J: TRBJ2-3; V: TRBV7-9; CDR3: CASSARSGATDTQYF; DNA: TGTGCCAGCAGCGCTCGTAGCGGGGCCACAGATACGCAGTATTTT
size: -; length: 13; D: TRBD2; J: TRBJ2-7; V: TRBV11-3; CDR3: CASSNGLVYEQYF; DNA: TGTGCCAGCAGCAACGGACTAGTCTACGAGCAGTACTTC
size: -; length: 14; D: -; J: TRBJ2-7; V: TRBV4-1; CDR3: CASSQVQGSYEQYF; DNA: TGCGCCAGCAGCCAAGTTCAGGGGTCCTACGAGCAGTACTTC
size: -; length: 15; D: -; J: TRBJ2-1; V: TRBV6-5; CDR3: CASSLGRRPYNEQFF; DNA: TGTGCCAGCAGTTTGGGCCGAAGACCCTACAATGAGCAGTTCTTC
size: -; length: 17; D: TRBD1; J: TRBJ1-1; V: TRBV28; CDR3: CASSSGQLTRMNTEAFF; DNA: TGTGCCAGCAGTTCGGGACAGCTCACCAGGATGAACACTGAAGCTTTCTTT
size: -; length: 19; D: -; J: TRBJ1-5; V: TRBV21-1; CDR3: CASSKGFMTGLYSNQPQHF; DNA: TGTGCCAGCAGCAAAGGATTTATGACAGGACTTTATAGCAATCAGCCCCAGCATTTT
size: -; length: 17; D: TRBD1; J: TRBJ2-7; V: TRBV4-1; CDR3: CASSLRAGQGNSYEQYF; DNA: TGCGCCAGCAGCCTAAGAGCGGGACAGGGGAACTCCTACGAGCAGTACTTC
size: -; length: 16; D: TRBD1; J: TRBJ1-6; V: TRBV14; CDR3: CASSPQGQGENSPLHF; DNA: TGTGCCAGCAGCCCTCAGGGCCAGGGGGAAAATTCACCCCTCCACTTT
size: few; length: 13; D: -; J: TRBJ2-1; V: TRBV7-9; CDR3: CASSLGGRNEQFF; DNA: TGTGCCAGCAGCTTAGGAGGGAGGAATGAGCAGTTCTTC
size: -; length: 13; D: -; J: TRBJ2-5; V: TRBV2; CDR3: CASSEAGGETQYF; DNA: TGTGCCAGCAGTGAAGCGGGGGGAGAGACCCAGTACTTC
size: -; length: 16; D: -; J: TRBJ1-3; V: TRBV11-2; CDR3: CASSLDLGSTGNTIYF; DNA: TGTGCCAGCAGCTTAGATCTGGGCAGCACTGGAAACACCATATATTTT
size: few; length: 16; D: -; J: TRBJ2-7; V: TRBV7-8; CDR3: CASSLALGEVSREQYF; DNA: TGTGCCAGCAGCTTAGCGCTAGGGGAGGTTTCGCGGGAGCAGTACTTC
size: -; length: 15; D: TRBD2; J: TRBJ2-5; V: TRBV30; CDR3: CAWTSGTTQQETQYF; DNA: TGTGCCTGGACCTCCGGGACTACCCAACAAGAGACCCAGTACTTC
size: -; length: 17; D: TRBD1; J: TRBJ1-4; V: TRBV4-1; CDR3: CASSQVVRDRSYEKLFF; DNA: TGCGCCAGCAGCCAAGTCGTCCGGGACAGGTCATATGAAAAACTGTTTTTT
size: once; length: 12; D: -; J: TRBJ2-6; V: TRBV6-5; CDR3: CATATGANVLTF; DNA: TGTGCCACCGCGACTGGGGCCAACGTCCTGACTTTC
size: few; length: 18; D: TRBD1; J: TRBJ1-4; V: TRBV5-5; CDR3: CASSLVQRTGGSGEKLFF; DNA: TGTGCCAGCAGCTTGGTCCAACGGACAGGGGGGAGCGGTGAAAAACTGTTTTTT
size: -; length: 15; D: -; J: TRBJ1-4; V: TRBV7-9; CDR3: CASSLGSGFDEKLFF; DNA: TGTGCCAGCAGCTTAGGGTCAGGGTTTGATGAAAAACTGTTTTTT
size: once; length: 13; D: -; J: TRBJ1-5; V: TRBV19; CDR3: CASSITGGEPQHF; DNA: TGTGCCAGTAGTATTACCGGGGGGGAGCCCCAGCATTTT
size: -; length: 16; D: TRBD2; J: TRBJ2-1; V: TRBV4-3; CDR3: CASSRSRVRGDNEQFF; DNA: TGCGCCAGCAGCCGATCCAGGGTTCGGGGGGACAATGAGCAGTTCTTC
size: once; length: 15; D: -; J: TRBJ1-1; V: TRBV6-4; CDR3: CASSEYAELNTEAFF; DNA: TGTGCCAGCAGTGAATACGCAGAACTGAACACTGAAGCTTTCTTT
size: -; length: 19; D: -; J: TRBJ1-4; V: TRBV7-9; CDR3: CASSTTRVSRITTNEKLFF; DNA: TGTGCCAGCAGCACGACCCGGGTCAGTCGGATAACAACTAATGAAAAACTGTTTTTT
size: -; length: 13; D: -; J: TRBJ1-2; V: TRBV19; CDR3: CASSITGSYGYTF; DNA: TGTGCCAGTAGTATTACGGGTAGCTATGGCTACACCTTC